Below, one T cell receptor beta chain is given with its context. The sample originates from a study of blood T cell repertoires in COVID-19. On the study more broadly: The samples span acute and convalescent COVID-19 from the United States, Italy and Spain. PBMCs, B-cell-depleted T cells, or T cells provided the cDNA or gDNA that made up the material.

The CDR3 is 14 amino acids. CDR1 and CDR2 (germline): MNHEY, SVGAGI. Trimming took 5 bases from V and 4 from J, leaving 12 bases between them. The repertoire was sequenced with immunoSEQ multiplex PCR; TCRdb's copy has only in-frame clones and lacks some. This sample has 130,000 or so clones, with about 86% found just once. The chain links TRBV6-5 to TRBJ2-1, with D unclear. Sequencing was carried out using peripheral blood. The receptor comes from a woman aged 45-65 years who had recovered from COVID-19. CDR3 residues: CASSTMAPYNEQFF. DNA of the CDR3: TGTGCCAGCAGTACGATGGCCCCGTACAATGAGCAGTTCTTC.